Each of the 7 T cell receptor beta chains below was sequenced from the same sample in a study of blood T cell repertoires in COVID-19. The data were produced by immunoSEQ multiplex PCR, yet TCRdb's version contains in-frame clones alone and is incomplete. The table records 300,000 to 350,000 clones, around 83% of them present only once. The material sequenced was peripheral blood. These receptors all stem from a young man with active or convalescent COVID-19.

This clone was found a few times. The rearrangement uses TRBV4-1 and TRBJ2-2; D is unresolved. Germline V gene lookup returns CDR1 MGHRA and CDR2 YSYEKL. The CDR3 runs to 14 residues. The germline V and J ends were trimmed by 1 base and 4 bases, with 7 bases remaining between them. This CDR3 reads CASSQVGGTGELFF. The CDR3 DNA reads TGCGCCAGCAGCCAAGTCGGCGGCACCGGGGAGCTGTTTTTT.

The V call is TRBV5-1, the J call TRBJ1-1; TRBD1 might be the D (5 bases). Between the trimmed V and J ends, which lost 7 bases and 4 bases, there was a span of 17 bases. This CDR3 spans 14 amino acids. CDR1 SGHRS and CDR2 YFSETQ come from the germline V gene. CDR3 in amino acids: CASGRAGSGTEAFF. The CDR3 DNA follows: TGCGCCAGCGGAAGGGCAGGGTCAGGCACTGAAGCTTTCTTT.

The chain couples TRBV19 to TRBJ2-6; 8 bases map to TRBD1. The CDR3 sequence is 17 residues long. Germline CDR1 and CDR2: LNHDA and SQIVND (reference sequence). Trimming cost V 5 bases and J 0 bases; bases outside gene matches: 6. This CDR3 reads CASSSGGLSSGANVLTF. The CDR3 nucleotides read TGTGCCAGTAGTTCAGGGGGCTTATCCTCTGGGGCCAACGTCCTGACTTTC.

This chain uses TRBV5-4 with TRBJ1-1; the match to TRBD1 covers 9 bases. CDR3 length: 16 amino acids. V lost 4 bases to trimming and J lost 5 bases; unmatched junction nucleotides: 12. The germline gives CDR1 SGHNT, CDR2 YYREEE (reference sequence). In nucleotides, the CDR3 is TGTGCCAGCAGCCTCGACCCTACAGGGGGCAGGACTGAAGCTTTCTTT. The encoded protein is CASSLDPTGGRTEAFF.

This clone was seen a few times. The same CDR3 arises from other DNA sequences in this sample as well. This chain links TRBV7-3 with TRBJ1-1; D gene unclear. The germline V and J ends were trimmed by 3 bases and 5 bases, with 10 bases remaining between them. The CDR3 sequence is 13 residues long. In germline, CDR1 is SGHTA, CDR2 FQGTGA. CDR3 in amino acids: CASSLTRETEAFF. The CDR3 DNA follows: TGTGCCAGCAGCTTGACTAGGGAGACTGAAGCTTTCTTT.

The chain is built from TRBV7-2 and TRBJ2-7, with D hard to call. This CDR3 is 13 amino acids long. V was pared by 3 bases and J by 0 bases, with 6 bases between. From germline, CDR1 is SGHTA and CDR2 FQGNSA. This CDR3 reads CASSFLFSYEQYF. In DNA, the CDR3 is TGTGCCAGCAGCTTTCTATTCTCCTACGAGCAGTACTTC.

This clone was seen once. This chain uses TRBV27 with TRBJ2-1; 7 bases align to TRBD2. The germline gives CDR1 MNHEY, CDR2 SMNVEV (reference sequence). The ends lost 4 bases at V and 2 bases at J; junction bases unmatched: 5. The CDR3 has 15 amino acids. The CDR3 region has the DNA TGTGCCAGCAGTTGGAGGGCGGGGGCCTACAATGAGCAGTTCTTC. As protein: CASSWRAGAYNEQFF.